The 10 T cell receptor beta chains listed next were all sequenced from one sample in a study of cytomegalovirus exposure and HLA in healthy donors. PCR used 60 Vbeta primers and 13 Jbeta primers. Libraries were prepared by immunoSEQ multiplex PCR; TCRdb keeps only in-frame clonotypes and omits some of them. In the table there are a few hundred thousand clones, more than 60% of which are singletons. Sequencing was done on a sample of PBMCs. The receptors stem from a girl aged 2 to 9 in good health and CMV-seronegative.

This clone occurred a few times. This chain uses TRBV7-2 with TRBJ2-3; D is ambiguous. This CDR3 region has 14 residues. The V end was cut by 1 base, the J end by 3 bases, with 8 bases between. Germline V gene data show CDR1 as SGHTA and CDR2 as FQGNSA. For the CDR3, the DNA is TGTGCCAGCAGCTTAGAGAGAACTACAGATACGCAGTATTTT. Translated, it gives CASSLERTTDTQYF.

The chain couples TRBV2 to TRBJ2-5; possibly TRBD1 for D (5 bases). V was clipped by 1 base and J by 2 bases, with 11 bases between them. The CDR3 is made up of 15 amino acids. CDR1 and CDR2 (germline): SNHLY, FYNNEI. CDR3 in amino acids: CASSEGTPRQETQYF. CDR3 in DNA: TGTGCCAGCAGTGAAGGGACACCCAGACAAGAGACCCAGTACTTC.

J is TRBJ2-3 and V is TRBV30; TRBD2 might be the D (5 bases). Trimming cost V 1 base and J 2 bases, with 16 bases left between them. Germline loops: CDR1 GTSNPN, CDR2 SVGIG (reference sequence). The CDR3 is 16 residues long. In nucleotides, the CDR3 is TGTGCCTGGAGTGCTAGCAGCAGAGGTTACACAGATACGCAGTATTTT. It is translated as CAWSASSRGYTDTQYF.

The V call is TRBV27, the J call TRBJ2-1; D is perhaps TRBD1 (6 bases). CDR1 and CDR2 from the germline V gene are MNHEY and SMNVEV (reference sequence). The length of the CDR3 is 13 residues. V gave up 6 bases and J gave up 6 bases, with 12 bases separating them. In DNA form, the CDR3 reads TGTGCCAGCAGCCAGAGGGGGTCCAATGAGCAGTTCTTC. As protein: CASSQRGSNEQFF.

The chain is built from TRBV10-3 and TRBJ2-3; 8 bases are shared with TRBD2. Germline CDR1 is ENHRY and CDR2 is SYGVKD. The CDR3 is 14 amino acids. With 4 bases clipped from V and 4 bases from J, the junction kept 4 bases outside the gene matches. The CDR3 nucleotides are TGTGCCATCAGTGTTGCGGGAGGTTCAGATACGCAGTATTTT. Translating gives CAISVAGGSDTQYF.

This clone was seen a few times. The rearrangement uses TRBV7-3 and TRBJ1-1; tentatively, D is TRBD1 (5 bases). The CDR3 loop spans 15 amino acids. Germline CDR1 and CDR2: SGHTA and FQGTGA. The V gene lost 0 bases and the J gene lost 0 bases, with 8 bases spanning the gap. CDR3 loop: CASSLTRALNTEAFF. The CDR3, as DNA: TGTGCCAGCAGCTTAACCAGGGCCTTGAACACTGAAGCTTTCTTT.

CDR3 nucleotides: TGTGCCAGCAGTTTTCATAGCGATGAGCAGTTCTTC. It specifies CASSFHSDEQFF. The J gene is TRBJ2-1, the V gene TRBV27; D perhaps matches TRBD2 (5 bases). V was shortened by 3 bases and J by 8 bases, with 8 bases between the two germline ends. The CDR3 is 12 amino acids. CDR1 MNHEY and CDR2 SMNVEV come from the germline V gene (reference sequence).

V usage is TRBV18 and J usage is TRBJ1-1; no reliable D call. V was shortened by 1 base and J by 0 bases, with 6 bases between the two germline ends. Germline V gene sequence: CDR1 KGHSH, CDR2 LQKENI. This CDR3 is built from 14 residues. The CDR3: CASSPQFVNTEAFF. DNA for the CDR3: TGTGCCAGCTCACCACAATTCGTGAACACTGAAGCTTTCTTT.

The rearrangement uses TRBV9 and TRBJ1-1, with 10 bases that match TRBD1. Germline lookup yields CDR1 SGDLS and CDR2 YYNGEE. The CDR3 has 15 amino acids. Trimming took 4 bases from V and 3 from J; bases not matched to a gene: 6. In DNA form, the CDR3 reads TGTGCCAGCAGCAAGGACAGGGGGGGCTACACTGAAGCTTTCTTT. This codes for CASSKDRGGYTEAFF.

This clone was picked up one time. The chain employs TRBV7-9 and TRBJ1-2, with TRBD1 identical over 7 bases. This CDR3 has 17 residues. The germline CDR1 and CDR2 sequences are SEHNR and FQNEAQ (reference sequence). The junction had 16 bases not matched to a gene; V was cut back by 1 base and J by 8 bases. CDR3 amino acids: CASSLDWGLEGAGGYTF. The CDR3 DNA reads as TGTGCCAGCAGCTTAGATTGGGGACTGGAGGGGGCTGGCGGCTACACCTTC.